One sample yielded the 30 T cell receptor beta chains listed below, sequenced in a study of T-cell reconstitution after alpha-beta-depleted transplantation in children. Unique molecular identifiers were used to barcode this TCRbeta library. TCRdb fed the PCR reads into MiXCR, producing one record per CDR3 protein. Here the sample spans approximately 240,000 distinct CDR3 sequences, approximately 11% being singletons. The sequenced sample was PBMCs, obtained before TCRalphabeta/CD19-depleted stem cell transplant. These receptors came from a child younger than two with acute myeloid leukemia, due to receive a stem cell transplant.

This clonotype was seen ten or more times. This sequence joins TRBV5-6 and TRBJ2-2, with a tentative D call TRBD1 (5 bases). Germline V gives CDR1 SGHDT, CDR2 YYEEEE. With 4 bases removed from V and 3 bases from J, the gap between germline ends came to 13 bases. The CDR3 covers 15 residues. CDR3 residues: CASSTRQTHTGELFF. The CDR3 DNA reads as TGTGCCAGCAGCACACGACAGACCCACACCGGGGAGCTGTTTTTT.

This clonotype was seen ten or more times. The chain is built from TRBV11-2 and TRBJ1-2; D is ambiguous. V was clipped by 0 bases and J by 8 bases, with 7 bases between them. This CDR3 has 12 amino acids. Looked up from germline, CDR1 is SGHAT and CDR2 is FQNNGV. This CDR3 reads CASSLDAVGYTF. The CDR3 nucleotides read TGTGCCAGCAGCTTAGATGCGGTGGGCTACACCTTC.

In its sample, this clonotype was seen many times. J is TRBJ2-2 and V is TRBV5-1, with no clear D. V lost 0 bases and J 7 bases, leaving 4 bases between the germline ends. Germline V CDR1 and CDR2: SGHRS, YFSETQ. This CDR3 has 12 residues. CDR3 bases: TGCGCCAGCAGCTTGGGACTCGGGGAGCTGTTTTTT. Translated: CASSLGLGELFF.

This clonotype was seen at least ten times. V is TRBV24-1 and J is TRBJ2-5; 9 bases line up with TRBD1. CDR3 size: 14 residues. V dropped 3 bases and J dropped 5; count of bases not matched to a gene: 3. CDR1 and CDR2 from the germline V gene are KGHDR and SFDVKD. CDR3 loop: CATSDTGGRETQYF. The DNA for the CDR3 is TGTGCCACCAGTGATACAGGGGGCCGGGAGACCCAGTACTTC.

This clonotype was counted at least ten times. CDR3 DNA: TGTGCCATCAGTGAGGGGTTTGCTGCCGATGAGCAGTTCTTC. This codes for CAISEGFAADEQFF. The V and J genes are TRBV10-3 and TRBJ2-1, with D hard to call. The length of the CDR3 is 14 residues. Germline V gene lookup returns CDR1 ENHRY and CDR2 SYGVKD. V lost 2 bases to trimming and J lost 8 bases, with 13 bases between them.

This clonotype was counted a few times. V usage is TRBV12-5 and J usage is TRBJ2-7; D uncertain. In germline, CDR1 is LGHNT, CDR2 FRNRAP. V was clipped by 3 bases and J by 3 bases, with 6 bases between them. This CDR3 is built from 12 residues. The CDR3 is CASGFGDYEQYF. For the CDR3, the DNA is TGTGCTAGTGGTTTTGGTGACTACGAGCAGTACTTC.

There are many counts of this clonotype. This chain uses TRBV6-4 with TRBJ2-2; 7 bases line up with TRBD1. This CDR3 has 17 amino acids. V gave up 4 bases and J gave up 5 bases; unmatched junction bases: 13. CDR1 is MRHNA and CDR2 is SNTAGT in the germline V gene. CDR3 sequence (DNA): TGTGCCAGCAGTGCCCCTCCTGACAGGGTGAAGACCGGGGAGCTGTTTTTT. Its translation is CASSAPPDRVKTGELFF.

This clonotype was seen at least ten times. The chain employs TRBV20-1 and TRBJ2-4, with no clear D. Germline lookup yields CDR1 DFQATT and CDR2 SNEGSKA (reference sequence). Trimming took off 4 bases at V and 0 bases at J, with 13 bases between the two ends. The CDR3 covers 15 residues. The CDR3: CSATRTEIAKNIQYF. For the CDR3, the DNA is TGCAGTGCTACGAGGACCGAAATAGCCAAAAACATTCAGTACTTC.

Comment on this clonotype: A much larger clone differs by one base, so this may be a read error. The gene calls are TRBV5-1 and TRBJ1-5, with 7 bases that match TRBD1. The CDR3 loop spans 15 amino acids. Germline V lookup: CDR1 SGHRS, CDR2 YFSETQ. The CDR3 DNA is TGCGCCAGCAGTCCTGAAGGGGGCGGTGGGCAGCCCCAGCGTTTT. It encodes CASSPEGGGGQPQRF.

Comment on this clonotype: Since a much larger clone is just one base distant, this may be a read error. The rearrangement joins TRBV6-1 to TRBJ2-1; 10 bases agree with TRBD1. The CDR3 sequence is 16 residues long. The V gene's germline CDR1 is MNHNS and CDR2 SASEGT. This chain's CDR3 is CASRRTRQGAYNGQFF. Here the CDR3 DNA reads TGTGCCAGCAGGAGGACTAGACAGGGGGCCTACAATGGGCAGTTCTTC.

This clonotype was observed at least ten times. The chain carries TRBV7-2 and TRBJ1-1, with D uncertain. CDR1 is SGHTA, CDR2 FQGNSA, per germline. V was shortened by 1 base and J by 4 bases, with 10 bases between the two germline ends. The CDR3 covers 14 residues. CDR3 protein: CASSLVLGITEAFF. Written as DNA, the CDR3 is TGTGCCAGCAGCTTAGTATTGGGGATCACTGAAGCTTTCTTT.

This clonotype appeared many times. The rearrangement uses TRBV5-1 and TRBJ1-4, with D unresolved. Deletions cut 2 bases from V and 10 bases from J, with 12 bases between. In germline, CDR1 is SGHRS, CDR2 YFSETQ. The CDR3 totals 13 residues. CDR3 in amino acids: CASSFRGEAKLFF. Here the CDR3 DNA reads TGCGCCAGCAGCTTCCGTGGGGAGGCAAAACTGTTTTTT.

J is TRBJ1-6 and V is TRBV5-1, with TRBD1 as a possible D gene (6 bases). The germline V gene encodes CDR1 SGHRS and CDR2 YFSETQ. V was clipped by 5 bases and J by 10 bases, with 13 bases between them. This CDR3 has 13 residues. CDR3 nucleotide sequence: TGCGCCAGCAGTGAACCAGGGGACTCACCCCTCCACTTT. As protein: CASSEPGDSPLHF. Complete variable domain (other parts from reference TRBV5-1 and TRBJ1-6): KAGVTQTPRYLIKTRGQQVTLSCSPISGHRSVSWYQQTPGQGLQFLFEYFSETQRNKGNFPGRFSGRQFSNSRSEMNVSTLELGDSALYLCASSEPGDSPLHFGNGTRLTVT.

The rearrangement joins TRBV4-2 to TRBJ1-2; 7 bases match TRBD1. The CDR3 spans 12 residues. Germline values: CDR1 LGHNA, CDR2 YNFKEQ. V lost 3 bases, J lost 6 bases, and 1 base stayed unmatched. CDR3 region: CASSHRGNGYTF. DNA for the CDR3: TGTGCCAGCAGCCACAGGGGGAATGGCTACACCTTC.

J is TRBJ2-7 and V is TRBV5-1, with D possibly being TRBD2 (5 bases). The CDR3 length is 15 residues. Germline assignment: CDR1 SGHRS and CDR2 YFSETQ. V lost 6 bases and J 1 base, leaving 17 bases between the germline ends. The CDR3 protein is CASIPRVLLSYEQYF. CDR3 DNA: TGCGCCAGCATCCCGAGGGTATTACTATCCTACGAGCAGTACTTC.

This clonotype came up many times. The V call is TRBV5-1, the J call TRBJ2-3; unclear D gene. Trimming left V 1 base short and J 0 bases short, with 9 bases between. Looked up from germline, CDR1 is SGHRS and CDR2 is YFSETQ. This CDR3 has 15 amino acids. The CDR3 here is CASSLYAGSTDTQYF. In nucleotides, the CDR3 is TGCGCCAGCAGCTTGTATGCCGGCAGCACAGATACGCAGTATTTT. The variable domain in full, with the rest retrieved from reference TRBV5-1 and TRBJ2-3, is KAGVTQTPRYLIKTRGQQVTLSCSPISGHRSVSWYQQTPGQGLQFLFEYFSETQRNKGNFPGRFSGRQFSNSRSEMNVSTLELGDSALYLCASSLYAGSTDTQYFGPGTRLTVL.

The chain combines TRBV7-2 with TRBJ1-5, with no clear D. The V gene lost 8 bases and the J gene lost 7 bases, with 12 bases spanning the gap. Germline assignment: CDR1 SGHTA and CDR2 FQGNSA. This CDR3 has 12 amino acids. The CDR3 DNA is TGTGCCAGCGGGGAGGGAGGACAGCCCCAGCATTTT. Protein: CASGEGGQPQHF.

About this clonotype: This may stem from a read error, because a much larger clone lies one nucleotide away. V usage is TRBV10-3 and J usage is TRBJ2-7, with TRBD2 as a possible D gene (6 bases). The length of the CDR3 is 12 residues. Trimming pared 4 bases from V and 5 bases from J, leaving 9 bases between. Germline V gene sequence: CDR1 ENHRY, CDR2 SYGVKD. CDR3 DNA sequence: TGTGCCATCAGTGTGAGGGAGGACGAGCAGTACTTC. This sequence encodes CAISVREDEQYF.

This clonotype has a count of ten or more. The rearrangement uses TRBV3-1 and TRBJ2-1; TRBD2 aligns across 8 bases. There are 14 residues in the CDR3. Germline-derived CDR1 and CDR2 are LGHDT and YNNKEL (reference sequence). V dropped 4 bases and J dropped 6; count of bases not matched to a gene: 5. In DNA form, the CDR3 reads TGTGCCAGCAGCCCGGGACTAGAATCCAATGAGCAGTTCTTC. It translates to CASSPGLESNEQFF.

In this sample, this clonotype turned up many times. V is TRBV6-5 and J is TRBJ1-2, with TRBD1 as a possible D gene (6 bases). Trimming took 7 bases from V and 9 from J, leaving 21 bases between them. This CDR3 region has 14 residues. CDR1 is MNHEY and CDR2 is SVGAGI in the germline V gene. The CDR3 protein is CASKQSMGAISYTF. The CDR3 nucleotides read TGTGCCAGCAAACAATCGATGGGGGCTATAAGCTACACCTTC.

The sample holds a few counts of this clonotype. The chain combines TRBV19 with TRBJ2-1; 10 nucleotides line up with TRBD2. Germline V gives CDR1 LNHDA, CDR2 SQIVND (reference sequence). This CDR3 is built from 14 residues. V was pared by 2 bases and J by 10 bases, with 5 bases of the junction left unmatched. CDR3 protein: CASSILAGVGEQFF. The DNA for the CDR3 is TGTGCCAGTAGTATACTAGCGGGAGTGGGGGAGCAGTTCTTC.

The chain uses TRBV4-1 and TRBJ2-1, with D unclear. Germline V gives CDR1 MGHRA, CDR2 YSYEKL. CDR3 size: 18 residues. Between the trimmed V and J ends, which lost 2 bases and 0 bases, there was a span of 17 bases. Written as DNA, the CDR3 is TGCGCCAGCAGCCAATTCCGAAGGTCCCATCCCTCCTACAATGAGCAGTTCTTC. Protein product: CASSQFRRSHPSYNEQFF.

This clonotype was observed a handful of times. V is TRBV6-4 and J is TRBJ2-1, with D hard to call. Per the germline V gene, CDR1 is MRHNA and CDR2 is SNTAGT. The CDR3 runs to 12 residues. V was shortened by 7 bases and J by 10 bases, with 14 bases between the two germline ends. CDR3 sequence: CASTLRTPEQFF. CDR3 DNA: TGTGCCAGCACACTCCGAACACCGGAGCAGTTCTTC.

This clonotype was detected a few times. The CDR3, as DNA: TGTGCCAGCACCTCTAGCGGGAGGGAGTTCAATGAGCAGTTCTTC. The encoded protein is CASTSSGREFNEQFF. The V call is TRBV7-8, the J call TRBJ2-1; 12 bases are shared with TRBD2. V was clipped by 7 bases and J by 6 bases; unmatched bases: 7. The CDR3 consists of 15 residues. Germline V lookup: CDR1 SGHVS, CDR2 FQNEAQ.

This clonotype was detected ten times or more. The chain couples TRBV29-1 to TRBJ2-1, with 7 nucleotides matching TRBD2. V was clipped by 2 bases and J by 4 bases; unmatched bases: 8. Germline assignment: CDR1 SQVTM and CDR2 ANQGSEA. CDR3 length: 15 amino acids. The CDR3 reads CSVEWLAVVYNEQFF. DNA of the CDR3: TGCAGCGTTGAATGGCTAGCGGTGGTTTACAATGAGCAGTTCTTC.

This clonotype has a count of ten or more. The gene calls are TRBV7-2 and TRBJ1-1; D may be TRBD1 (5 bases). Looked up from germline, CDR1 is SGHTA and CDR2 is FQGNSA. V shed 1 base and J shed 1 base, with 13 bases lying between them. The CDR3 covers 16 residues. The CDR3 reads CASSLGYGHRNTEAFF. CDR3 nucleotide sequence: TGTGCCAGCAGCTTAGGATACGGACACCGGAACACTGAAGCTTTCTTT.

In regard to this clonotype: At one end, the junction sequence differs from germline, possibly due to a read error. The DNA of the CDR3 is TGTGCCAGCAGCCAGGGACTAGCGGGAGGGACAGATACGCACTATTTT. It encodes CASSQGLAGGTDTHYF. This chain uses TRBV7-9 with TRBJ2-3, with 16 positions matching TRBD2. CDR3 size: 16 residues. CDR1 and CDR2 (germline): SEHNR, FQNEAQ (reference sequence).

This clonotype was detected many times. The chain carries TRBV20-1 and TRBJ1-3; D unclear. The germline V and J ends were trimmed by 6 bases and 3 bases, with 9 bases remaining between them. Germline V gene lookup returns CDR1 DFQATT and CDR2 SNEGSKA (reference sequence). This CDR3 contains 12 residues. This chain's CDR3 is CSAEGGGNTIYF. For the CDR3, the DNA is TGCAGTGCCGAGGGAGGTGGAAACACCATATATTTT.

This clonotype was found many times. J is TRBJ2-5 and V is TRBV12-3 or TRBV12-4, with D perhaps TRBD2 (6 bases). The CDR3 has 15 amino acids. V lost 3 bases to trimming and J lost 5 bases, with 16 bases between them. CDR3 region: CASSFRGGTRETQYF. CDR3 nucleotide sequence: TGTGCCAGCAGTTTTCGGGGCGGGACGAGGGAGACCCAGTACTTC.

This clonotype occurred many times. This rearrangement joins TRBV18 to TRBJ2-7; TRBD1 is a possible D gene (7 bases). The CDR3 length is 14 residues. CDR1 and CDR2 from the germline V gene are KGHSH and LQKENI. Trimming stripped 3 bases from V and 5 bases from J, with 14 bases between. Written as DNA, the CDR3 is TGTGCCAGCTCACCGGCGACAGGGAGGAACGAGCAGTACTTC. This encodes CASSPATGRNEQYF.